The clone carrying this TCR beta chain was detected ten times or more. The data are from a study of read filtering for tumor transcriptome and immune sequencing. V lost 7 bases, J lost 6 bases, and 7 bases stayed unmatched. Per germline, CDR1 SEHNR and CDR2 FQNEAQ (reference sequence). CDR3 length: 14 amino acids. Molecular barcoded adaptors covering alpha/delta and beta/gamma chains were used on roughly 400 ng RNA. One entry per CDR3 protein, called by TCRdb with MiXCR from the reads. The sample has 35,000 to 40,000 distinct CDR3 sequences, roughly an eighth seen once. This receptor was obtained from a donor at least 40 years old with multiple myeloma. The genes are TRBV7-9 and TRBJ2-2; TRBD1 matches at 8 bases. The sample was a population of CD138-negative cells sorted from bone marrow. The CDR3 DNA follows: TGTGCCAGCACCTGGGAACAGGGGGCCGGGGAGCTGTTTTTT. Protein: CASTWEQGAGELFF.